The sequence of this T cell receptor beta chain was determined in a study of a mutant IDH1 vaccine in newly diagnosed glioma. About the study: Antecedent treatment encompassed radiotherapy, temozolomide, or their combination; the majority received both. Study findings and constraints: Alterations occurring in top peripheral T cell clonotypes seemed unrelated to pseudoprogression.

Deletions cut 6 bases from V and 4 bases from J, with 15 bases between. Germline CDR1 and CDR2: SQVTM and ANQGSEA. The CDR3 extends over 13 amino acids. Generated by immunoSEQ multiplex PCR, the TCRdb table keeps only in-frame clones and is missing some. Of approximately 92,000 clones in the sample, around 82% are singletons; the top ten hold approximately 7%. The time point is: baseline, week 1 (first vaccination visit). The sample's treatment: pre-vaccination baseline after standard-of-care therapy. Donor diagnoses consisted of new WHO grade 3 or 4 IDH1-mutant, ATRX-lost astrocytomas. About this clone itself: The antigen is undetermined.

Sequenced here: PBMCs, sampled from a glioma patient treated with radiotherapy, temozolomide or both. The chain has TRBV29-1 and TRBJ1-1; D gene ambiguous. The receptor's source is a woman between 45 and 60 years old with glioma. The CDR3 loop reads CSVSQEMGTEAFF. The DNA of the CDR3 is TGCAGCGTCTCTCAGGAGATGGGCACTGAAGCTTTCTTT.